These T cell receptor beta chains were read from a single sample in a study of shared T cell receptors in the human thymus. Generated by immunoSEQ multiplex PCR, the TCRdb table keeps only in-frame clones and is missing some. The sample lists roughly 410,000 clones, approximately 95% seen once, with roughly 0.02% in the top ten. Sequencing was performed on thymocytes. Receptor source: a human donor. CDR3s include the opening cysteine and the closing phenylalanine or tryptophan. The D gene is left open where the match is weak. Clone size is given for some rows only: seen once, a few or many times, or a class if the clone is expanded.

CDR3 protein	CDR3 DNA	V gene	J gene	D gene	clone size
CASSFYSTPGQGSGYTF	TGTGCCAGCAGCTTCTACTCGACTCCGGGACAGGGGTCCGGCTACACCTTC	TRBV7-9	TRBJ1-2	TRBD1	-
CASSHRVRANSPLHF	TGTGCCAGCAGCCACAGGGTGAGGGCTAATTCACCCCTCCACTTT	TRBV27	TRBJ1-6	-	once
CASSQGRDRGPDTQYF	TGTGCCAGCAGCCAAGGACGGGACAGGGGGCCTGATACGCAGTATTTT	TRBV4-2	TRBJ2-3	TRBD1	-
CASSQGQGGMNTEAFF	TGTGCCAGCAGCCAAGGACAGGGAGGGATGAACACTGAAGCTTTCTTT	TRBV14	TRBJ1-1	TRBD1	-
CASSHGPYGYTF	TGTGCCAGCAGTCATGGACCCTATGGCTACACCTTC	TRBV28	TRBJ1-2	-	-
CASSLGVQTFPWPQHF	TGTGCCAGCAGCTTAGGCGTTCAGACCTTTCCCTGGCCCCAGCATTTT	TRBV7-9	TRBJ1-5	-	-
CASSRTGESRKLGYTF	TGTGCCAGCAGCCGGACTGGTGAATCTCGAAAGCTAGGCTACACCTTC	TRBV7-6	TRBJ1-2	-	-
CASSQGENYGYTF	TGCGCCAGCAGCCAGGGGGAAAACTATGGCTACACCTTC	TRBV4-1	TRBJ1-2	-	-
CASSLTGQPQHF	TGTGCCAGCAGTTTGACTGGTCAGCCCCAGCATTTT	TRBV28	TRBJ1-5	-	once
CASSFNSGGVYEQYF	TGTGCCAGCAGCTTCAATTCAGGGGGGGTATACGAGCAGTACTTC	TRBV7-2	TRBJ2-7	-	-
CASSPDRTGPYEQYF	TGCGCCAGCAGCCCGGATCGAACGGGGCCCTACGAGCAGTACTTC	TRBV4-3	TRBJ2-7	-	-
CASKGRSGSLF	TGTGCCAGCAAAGGGCGGAGCGGTAGCCTGTTC	TRBV7-9	TRBJ2-7	-	-
CASEVQGGSANYGYTF	TGTGCCAGCGAGGTCCAGGGGGGGTCCGCTAACTATGGCTACACCTTC	TRBV2	TRBJ1-2	TRBD1	-
CASSQIRDRGGPDTQYF	TGTGCCAGCAGCCAAATCCGGGACAGGGGTGGGCCAGATACGCAGTATTTT	TRBV14	TRBJ2-3	TRBD1	-
CASTPARQGAGYTF	TGTGCCAGCACCCCTGCCCGACAGGGTGCTGGCTACACCTTC	TRBV28	TRBJ1-2	TRBD1	once
CASSEARDREQDNEKLFF	TGTGCCAGCAGTGAAGCGCGGGACAGGGAACAGGATAATGAAAAACTGTTTTTT	TRBV6-1	TRBJ1-4	TRBD1	-
CASRVDPGAKTEVQYF	TGTGCCAGTAGGGTCGACCCGGGGGCGAAAACGGAGGTGCAGTACTTC	TRBV19	TRBJ2-7	-	-
CASSLGADTQYF	TGTGCCAGCAGCTTAGGGGCAGATACGCAGTATTTT	TRBV11-2	TRBJ2-3	-	-
CASSLRTGTEAFF	TGCGCCAGCAGCTTGAGGACAGGCACTGAAGCTTTCTTT	TRBV5-1	TRBJ1-1	TRBD1	-
CASSSPDEQYF	TGTGCCAGCAGTTCCCCAGACGAGCAGTACTTC	TRBV6-5	TRBJ2-7	-	-
CASVGEGGELFF	TGTGCCAGCGTCGGGGAAGGCGGGGAGCTGTTTTTT	TRBV6-4	TRBJ2-2	-	-
CASSLRSNQPQHF	TGTGCCAGCAGTTTAAGAAGCAATCAGCCCCAGCATTTT	TRBV27	TRBJ1-5	-	-
CASSHGTSGRASNRETQYF	TGTGCCAGCAGCCACGGGACTAGCGGGAGGGCCTCAAACCGGGAGACCCAGTACTTC	TRBV5-4	TRBJ2-5	TRBD2	once
CAWRITRGLRQTGELFF	TGTGCCTGGAGGATCACCCGGGGCCTACGGCAGACCGGGGAGCTGTTTTTT	TRBV30	TRBJ2-2	-	-
CASSLTSSQETQYF	TGTGCCAGCAGCTTAACTTCTAGCCAAGAGACCCAGTACTTC	TRBV7-9	TRBJ2-5	-	-
CASSLAGQGIIKTQYF	TGTGCCAGCAGCTTAGCGGGACAGGGGATAATAAAGACCCAGTACTTC	TRBV7-2	TRBJ2-5	TRBD1	-
CASAQGGNEQFF	TGTGCCAGCGCTCAAGGGGGAAATGAGCAGTTCTTC	TRBV25-1	TRBJ2-1	-	-